The 26 T cell receptor beta chains below all came from one sample that was sequenced in a study of T-cell memory formation after mild COVID-19 (dated by TCRdb to the early 2020s). Receptor libraries were prepared by 5' RACE. The sequencing machine was an Illumina NovaSeq 6000. The public reads were run again by TCRdb, first through fastp at Q25 and then through MiXCR, and only productive beta chains were kept. Here each entry gathers all rows of one CDR3 protein and keeps the most common genes and DNA. The table for this sample lists a few hundred thousand distinct CDR3 sequences; around 25% of them were counted only once. Together, the top ten hold roughly an eighth of the sample. The sample taken for sequencing was PBMCs or a T cell subset sorted from them (not recorded which). These receptors all stem from an adult woman who had mild COVID-19 (a few samples of this study predate the infection). The sample titles of this study are shuffled in the database, so cell type and time point are left out; the donor was told from shared clones.

This clonotype turned up a few times. Written as DNA, the CDR3 is TGTGCCAGCGCCTGGTCCAGCGGGACCGGGGAGCTGTTTTTT. This gives the protein CASAWSSGTGELFF. The gene calls are TRBV19 and TRBJ2-2, with D maybe TRBD2 (6 bases). The V end lost 9 bases, the J end lost 5 bases, and 16 bases lay between the germline ends. This CDR3 is built from 14 residues. Germline CDR1 reads LNHDA; CDR2 reads SQIVND (reference sequence).

In its sample, this clonotype was seen a few times. The chain combines TRBV9 with TRBJ2-3; 15 nucleotides agree with TRBD2. V lost 4 bases and J lost 4; bases outside the gene matches: 7. In germline, CDR1 is SGDLS, CDR2 YYNGEE. CDR3 length: 17 residues. CDR3: CASSPGLAGGPADTQYF. The CDR3 bases are TGTGCCAGCAGCCCAGGACTAGCGGGAGGGCCGGCAGATACGCAGTATTTT.

This clonotype was seen a few times. In DNA form, the CDR3 reads TGTGCCAGCTCACCAAATCCAGGGGCCTACGAGCAGTACTTC. It encodes CASSPNPGAYEQYF. V gene TRBV18 combines with J gene TRBJ2-7, with a tentative D call TRBD1 (6 bases). The germline V gene encodes CDR1 KGHSH and CDR2 LQKENI. V lost 2 bases and J 2 bases, leaving 10 bases between the germline ends. CDR3 size: 14 residues.

The chain combines TRBV27 with TRBJ2-3; D possibly corresponds to TRBD2 (6 bases). V lost 6 bases, J lost 0 bases, and 22 bases lay in between. Germline V lookup: CDR1 MNHEY, CDR2 SMNVEV (reference sequence). This CDR3 contains 18 residues. In DNA form, the CDR3 reads TGTGCCAGCAGCCCAGGGTTAGGGAGTAGCGGAAGCACAGATACGCAGTATTTT. This codes for CASSPGLGSSGSTDTQYF.

This sequence joins TRBV12-3 or TRBV12-4 and TRBJ1-5; possibly TRBD1 for D (6 bases). CDR3 length equals 15 residues. The V gene lost 6 bases and the J gene lost 4 bases, with 16 bases spanning the gap. The CDR3 coding sequence is TGTGCCAGCAGGGAGACAGGTTCCGGGAATCAGCCCCAGCATTTT. It encodes CASRETGSGNQPQHF.

This clonotype came up a few times. This sequence joins TRBV5-1 and TRBJ2-1; D is undetermined. The CDR3 length is 15 residues. Germline values: CDR1 SGHRS, CDR2 YFSETQ. V was trimmed by 1 base and J by 3 bases, leaving 11 bases between them. CDR3 residues: CASSLLHENYNEQFF. As DNA, the CDR3 is TGCGCCAGCAGCTTGCTCCACGAGAACTACAATGAGCAGTTCTTC.

The genes are TRBV29-1 and TRBJ2-1; D ambiguous. Looked up from germline, CDR1 is SQVTM and CDR2 is ANQGSEA. Deletions cut 3 bases from V and 8 bases from J, with 11 bases between. This CDR3 has 12 residues. CDR3 residues: CSVDTGWDEQFF. The CDR3 bases are TGCAGCGTTGACACGGGCTGGGATGAGCAGTTCTTC.

This clonotype was recorded only once. This rearrangement joins TRBV10-3 to TRBJ1-3; tentative D call: TRBD1 (6 bases). V gave up 7 bases and J gave up 3 bases, with 16 bases separating them. This CDR3 comprises 15 residues. Germline V gives CDR1 ENHRY, CDR2 SYGVKD. The CDR3 here is CAIMVTGPYGNTIYF. CDR3 DNA sequence: TGTGCCATCATGGTTACAGGGCCATATGGAAACACCATATATTTT.

As DNA, the CDR3 is TGTGCCAGCAGGTCCGATTACAGGGTCATGAACACTGAAGCTTTCTTT. It encodes CASRSDYRVMNTEAFF. The chain links TRBV7-9 to TRBJ1-1, with D possibly matching TRBD1 (6 bases). The CDR3 extends over 16 amino acids. The V gene's germline CDR1 is SEHNR and CDR2 FQNEAQ (reference sequence). The V end was cut by 6 bases, the J end by 0 bases, with 17 bases between. Full variable domain (outside the CDR3, taken from reference TRBV7-9 and TRBJ1-1): DTGVSQNPRHKITKRGQNVTFRCDPISEHNRLYWYRQTLGQGPEFLTYFQNEAQLEKSRLLSDRFSAERPKGSFSTLEIQRTEQGDSAMYLCASRSDYRVMNTEAFFGQGTRLTVV.

This clonotype occurred a few times. The genes are TRBV24-1 and TRBJ2-1, with TRBD1 matching over 10 bases. Per germline, CDR1 KGHDR and CDR2 SFDVKD. CDR3 length equals 20 residues. V shed 3 bases, J shed 8 bases, and the junction held 21 bases outside the gene matches. Written as DNA, the CDR3 is TGTGCCACCAGTGATCCTGGGACAGGGGACCCAAGGCTTGGATGGCATGAGCAGTTCTTC. Protein sequence: CATSDPGTGDPRLGWHEQFF.

J is TRBJ2-3 and V is TRBV6-5; TRBD2 matches 9 bases. The CDR3 is 15 amino acids. With 5 bases clipped from V and 2 bases from J, the junction kept 5 bases outside the gene matches. CDR1 and CDR2 (germline): MNHEY, SVGAGI. This CDR3 is CASSIAGEHTDTQYF. As DNA, the CDR3 is TGTGCCAGCAGTATAGCGGGGGAGCACACAGATACGCAGTATTTT.

There are a few counts of this clonotype. The chain joins TRBV12-3 or TRBV12-4 to TRBJ1-2; D gene uncertain. The CDR3 length is 13 residues. V was trimmed by 6 bases and J by 8 bases, leaving 16 bases between them. The CDR3 DNA reads as TGTGCCAGCAGCCGACAAGGAGTAGAAGGCTACACCTTC. It specifies CASSRQGVEGYTF.

This clonotype was detected only a few times. The junction departs from the called germline gene at one end, perhaps through a read error. This sequence joins TRBV2 and TRBJ1-1; no definite D call. Germline-derived CDR1 and CDR2 are SNHLY and FYNNEI. This CDR3 contains 15 residues. DNA for the CDR3: TGTGCCAGCAGCATAGGAGAAGGGCTGAAGACTGAAGCTTTCTTT. Translating gives CASSIGEGLKTEAFF.

The chain carries TRBV10-3 and TRBJ2-7, with D perhaps given as TRBD1 or TRBD2 (5 bases each). The CDR3 is 14 amino acids. Trimming took off 4 bases at V and 11 bases at J, with 21 bases between the two ends. The germline V gene encodes CDR1 ENHRY and CDR2 SYGVKD. The CDR3 DNA is TGTGCCATCAGTGGTCTTATTGGGGACCGTCTGGAGTACTTC. It specifies CAISGLIGDRLEYF.

The genes are TRBV7-2 and TRBJ2-1; TRBD2 agrees at 10 bases. The CDR3 covers 15 residues. After removal of 5 bases from V and 8 bases from J, the junction contained 9 bases not matched to a gene. CDR1 is SGHTA, CDR2 FQGNSA, per germline. This CDR3 is CASSPASGSSYEQFF. The CDR3, as DNA: TGTGCCAGCAGCCCAGCTAGCGGGAGTAGCTATGAGCAGTTCTTC.

The chain employs TRBV5-5 and TRBJ2-1; a possible D gene is TRBD1 (6 bases). Trimming cost V 5 bases and J 5 bases, with 20 bases left between them. Looked up from germline, CDR1 is SGHKS and CDR2 is YYEKEE (reference sequence). The CDR3 runs 16 residues. The CDR3 nucleotides are TGTGCCAGCAGTTCAAACGGACAGCTAAGCAACAATGAGCAGTTCTTC. Its protein is CASSSNGQLSNNEQFF. The full variable domain, in which reference TRBV5-5 and TRBJ2-1 provide the parts outside the CDR3, is DAGVTQSPTHLIKTRGQQVTLRCSPISGHKSVSWYQQVLGQGPQFIFQYYEKEERGRGNFPDRFSARQFPNYSSELNVNALLLGDSALYLCASSSNGQLSNNEQFFGPGTRLTVL.

The chain couples TRBV7-9 to TRBJ1-5; a weak D match, TRBD1 (5 bases). V lost 2 bases to trimming and J lost 7 bases, with 12 bases between them. This CDR3 comprises 14 residues. In germline, CDR1 is SEHNR, CDR2 FQNEAQ (reference sequence). This CDR3 is CASSLNTGGQPQHF. The CDR3 bases are TGTGCCAGCAGCTTAAACACGGGGGGACAGCCCCAGCATTTT.

V usage is TRBV10-3 and J usage is TRBJ2-5; 9 bases match TRBD1. V gave up 9 bases and J gave up 4 bases; unmatched junction bases: 12. Germline V gene data show CDR1 as ENHRY and CDR2 as SYGVKD. The CDR3 is 15 residues long. The CDR3 DNA reads as TGTGCCATTTCAGCGGACAGGGGAGTACGAGAGACCCAGTACTTC. Translation: CAISADRGVRETQYF.

The chain recombines TRBV12-3 or TRBV12-4 with TRBJ2-5; 7 positions match TRBD1. Trimming took 3 bases from V and 4 from J; bases not matched to a gene: 2. The CDR3 has 13 amino acids. The CDR3 reads CASSFSGGETQYF. The CDR3 nucleotides read TGTGCCAGCAGTTTTTCAGGGGGAGAGACCCAGTACTTC.

The J gene is TRBJ2-1, the V gene TRBV7-8, with 13 bases lining up with TRBD2. The V segment lost 5 bases and the J segment 6 bases; nucleotides outside the gene matches: 7. The CDR3 is 16 amino acids. Per germline, CDR1 SGHVS and CDR2 FQNEAQ. DNA for the CDR3: TGTGCCAGCAGCCATTGGACTAGCGGGAGTTTCAATGAGCAGTTCTTC. It encodes CASSHWTSGSFNEQFF.

The rearrangement uses TRBV4-3 and TRBJ2-3, with no clear D. The ends were cut back, 4 bases at V and 1 base at J, with 15 bases in the middle. The V gene's germline CDR1 is LGHNA and CDR2 YSLEER. This CDR3 region has 16 residues. The CDR3 DNA is TGCGCCAGCAGCCCAGATTTCTGGAGCCGCACAGATACGCAGTATTTT. Its protein is CASSPDFWSRTDTQYF.

The chain is built from TRBV7-2 and TRBJ1-2, with D perhaps matching TRBD1 (5 bases). Germline CDR1 is SGHTA and CDR2 is FQGNSA. The CDR3 covers 13 residues. V was cut by 1 base and J by 6 bases, with 9 bases left in between. CDR3 coding DNA: TGTGCCAGCAGCTTAGATGGGGCGGATGGCTACACCTTC. Its protein is CASSLDGADGYTF.

The chain couples TRBV2 to TRBJ1-5, with 9 bases that match TRBD1. Germline V gene data show CDR1 as SNHLY and CDR2 as FYNNEI. The CDR3 extends over 15 amino acids. The junction had 5 bases not matched to a gene; V was cut back by 6 bases and J by 2 bases. CDR3 in DNA: TGTGCCAGCAGCGAACAGGGGGCAGGCAATCAGCCCCAGCATTTT. It encodes CASSEQGAGNQPQHF.

The rearrangement links TRBV14 to TRBJ1-3; D gene uncertain. CDR1 is SGHDN and CDR2 is FVKESK in the germline V gene. The CDR3 totals 16 residues. V gave up 0 bases and J gave up 0 bases, with 9 bases separating them. The CDR3 DNA is TGTGCCAGCAGCCAAGAATGGACGGTCTCTGGAAACACCATATATTTT. Its translation is CASSQEWTVSGNTIYF.

The genes are TRBV5-5 and TRBJ1-1; D ambiguous. The germline V and J ends were trimmed by 4 bases and 1 base, with 5 bases remaining between them. The V gene's germline CDR1 is SGHKS and CDR2 YYEKEE (reference sequence). This CDR3 region has 12 residues. The CDR3 region is CASSNKNTEAFF. CDR3 nucleotide sequence: TGTGCCAGCAGCAACAAGAACACTGAAGCTTTCTTT.

This sequence joins TRBV6-5 and TRBJ2-5; 8 bases are a match to TRBD1. The trim removed 2 bases at V and 4 bases at J, leaving 15 bases unmatched. The V gene's germline CDR1 is MNHEY and CDR2 SVGAGI. The CDR3 is made up of 18 amino acids. CDR3 in DNA: TGTGCCAGCAGTTACACTCACCCGGGACAGGAGGTTCCAGAGACCCAGTACTTC. Translated, it gives CASSYTHPGQEVPETQYF.